The clone carrying this T cell receptor (beta chain) was seen a single time. A much bigger clone sits one base away, suggesting this may be a read error. This record comes from a study of HIV-infected patients and healthy controls. 400 to 550 ng RNA was reverse transcribed with alpha and beta constant-region primers. Separate chain-specific third strand synthesis with multiplexing indices produced the alpha and beta libraries. The cDNA received a 5' RACE adapter containing a random hexamer plus an SP2 sequencing primer site. TCRdb re-analysed the 5' RACE reads in MiXCR, keeping a single row per CDR3 protein. The top ten hold roughly 2.5% of the sample, which has under 25,000 distinct CDR3 sequences, 8% to 10% seen once. The V and J ends lost 5 bases and 0 bases respectively, with 14 bases between them. This CDR3 contains 16 residues. The germline V gene has CDR1 MNHEY and CDR2 SVGEGT. No cell fractionation was done, so the repertoire covers all unsorted peripheral blood T cells.

Input material: blood. The clonotype comes from an adult in good health. The chain is built from TRBV6-2 or TRBV6-3 and TRBJ1-3; D is unclear. The chain's CDR3 is CASSQTKGISGNTIYF. In DNA, the CDR3 is TGTGCCAGCAGTCAGACTAAGGGCATCTCTGGAAACACCATATATTTT.